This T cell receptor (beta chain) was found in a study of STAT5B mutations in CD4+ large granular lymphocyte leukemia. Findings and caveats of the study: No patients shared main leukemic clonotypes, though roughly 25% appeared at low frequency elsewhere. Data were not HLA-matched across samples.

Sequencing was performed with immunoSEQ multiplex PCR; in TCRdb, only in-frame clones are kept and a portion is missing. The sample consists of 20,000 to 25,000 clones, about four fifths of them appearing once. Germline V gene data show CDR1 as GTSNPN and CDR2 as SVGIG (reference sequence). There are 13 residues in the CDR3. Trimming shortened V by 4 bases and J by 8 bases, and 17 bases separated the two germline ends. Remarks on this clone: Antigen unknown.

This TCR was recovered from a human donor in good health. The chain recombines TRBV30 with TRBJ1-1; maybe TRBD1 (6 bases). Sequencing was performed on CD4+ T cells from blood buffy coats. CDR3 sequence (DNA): TGTGCCTGGATTACCGGGGGGGGGACAGAAGCTTTCTTT. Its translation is CAWITGGGTEAFF.